The 27 T cell receptor beta chains presented below share a single source sample, sequenced in a study of B cell selection in AIRE deficiency. Measured with immunoSEQ multiplex PCR; TCRdb has only the in-frame clones, and not every one. Among under 30,000 clones, 95% were seen once, and the ten largest hold approximately 0.25%. Conventional CD4 T cells were sorted as CD4+CD127+ cells. The specimen sequenced was CD4+CD127+ conventional T cells sorted from PBMCs. The receptors were sampled from a human donor in good health.

The rearrangement joins TRBV2 to TRBJ1-5; TRBD1 might be the D (6 bases). Trimming took 1 base from V and 6 from J, leaving 16 bases between them. Germline lookup yields CDR1 SNHLY and CDR2 FYNNEI. The length of the CDR3 is 16 residues. The CDR3 loop is CASSEEGQGRGQPQHF. CDR3 coding DNA: TGTGCCAGCAGTGAAGAGGGGCAGGGGAGGGGTCAGCCCCAGCATTTT.

V gene TRBV7-8 combines with J gene TRBJ1-3; D unclear. The CDR3 extends over 15 amino acids. Germline CDR1 and CDR2: SGHVS and FQNEAQ. V was shortened by 5 bases and J by 4 bases, with 15 bases between the two germline ends. The chain's CDR3 is CASSPVLAGGNTIYF. CDR3 nucleotides: TGTGCCAGCAGCCCAGTTTTAGCCGGGGGAAACACCATATATTTT.

The CDR3 bases are TGTGCCAGTACCGGCCTCGTAGGGCAGTTCTTC. Amino acid sequence: CASTGLVGQFF. The chain employs TRBV19 and TRBJ2-1; D not certain. Trimming cost V 7 bases and J 12 bases, with 13 bases left between them. CDR1 and CDR2 from the germline V gene are LNHDA and SQIVND (reference sequence). This CDR3 contains 11 residues.

The chain combines TRBV29-1 with TRBJ2-7; no definite D call. The CDR3 runs 14 residues. Between the trimmed V and J ends, which lost 0 bases and 4 bases, there was a span of 13 bases. Germline CDR1 and CDR2: SQVTM and ANQGSEA. CDR3: CSVEEAGPVYEQYF. As DNA, the CDR3 is TGCAGCGTTGAAGAGGCAGGACCCGTTTACGAGCAGTACTTC.

The chain joins TRBV6-1 to TRBJ2-5, with unresolved D. V lost 7 bases, J lost 4 bases, and 10 bases lay in between. The CDR3 has 12 residues. Germline V gene lookup returns CDR1 MNHNS and CDR2 SASEGT. CDR3 coding DNA: TGTGCCAGCAATATAAGGCGAGAGACCCAGTACTTC. Translating gives CASNIRRETQYF.

The chain links TRBV14 to TRBJ1-6, with D possibly matching TRBD1 (6 bases). The CDR3 length is 16 residues. The V gene's germline CDR1 is SGHDN and CDR2 FVKESK. V lost 4 bases and J lost 6, with 16 bases in between. CDR3 coding DNA: TGTGCCAGCAGCCCATCAACAGGGTTCTTTAATTCACCCCTCCACTTT. Its protein product is CASSPSTGFFNSPLHF.

The CDR3 loop is CASSYSRGRDGYTF. In DNA form, the CDR3 reads TGTGCCAGCAGTTACTCGAGGGGGAGAGATGGCTACACCTTC. The V gene is TRBV6-6, the J gene TRBJ1-2; D is possibly TRBD1 (6 bases). Germline loops: CDR1 MNHNY, CDR2 SVGAGI (reference sequence). CDR3 length equals 14 residues. V gave up 0 bases and J gave up 6 bases, with 11 bases separating them.

Concerning this clone itself: In this CDR3 the conserved last residue, phenylalanine or tryptophan, is missing, so a read error is likely. The rearrangement uses TRBV27 and TRBJ1-2, with D possibly matching TRBD1 (5 bases). The V and J ends lost 4 bases and 5 bases respectively, with 17 bases between them. Per the germline V gene, CDR1 is MNHEY and CDR2 is SMNVEV (reference sequence). The CDR3 is 15 amino acids. CDR3 in amino acids: CASSYPQQALYGYTL. For the CDR3, the DNA is TGTGCCAGCAGTTACCCACAACAGGCTTTGTATGGCTACACCCTC.

Here the CDR3 reads CASSPQQGRGYTF. In DNA form, the CDR3 reads TGTGCCAGCAGCCCTCAACAGGGTAGGGGCTACACCTTC. The chain recombines TRBV7-2 with TRBJ1-2; D may be TRBD1 (6 bases). CDR1 and CDR2 from the germline V gene are SGHTA and FQGNSA. V was clipped by 5 bases and J by 8 bases, with 15 bases between them. The CDR3 covers 13 residues.

The V call is TRBV18, the J call TRBJ2-7, with 13 bases that match TRBD2. CDR3 size: 18 residues. V was clipped by 1 base and J by 1 base; unmatched bases: 7. Germline V lookup: CDR1 KGHSH, CDR2 LQKENI. For the CDR3, the DNA is TGTGCCAGCTCACCACGGGCCTCACTAGCGGGAGGGTCCTACGAGCAGTACTTC. It yields the protein CASSPRASLAGGSYEQYF.

The rearrangement joins TRBV5-4 to TRBJ1-4; tentative D call: TRBD1 (5 bases). The CDR3 is 13 residues long. V was trimmed by 3 bases and J by 8 bases, leaving 11 bases between them. Germline-derived CDR1 and CDR2 are SGHNT and YYREEE (reference sequence). The CDR3 region is CASSSGGGEKLFF. CDR3 bases: TGTGCCAGCAGCTCGGGGGGGGGAGAAAAACTGTTTTTT.

V usage is TRBV6-5 and J usage is TRBJ1-2; unclear D gene. From germline, CDR1 is MNHEY and CDR2 SVGAGI. Trimming took 5 bases from V and 4 from J, leaving 17 bases between them. The CDR3 extends over 15 amino acids. The CDR3 DNA is TGTGCCAGCAGTAATGGACTAGGGTCAAGCTATGGCTACACCTTC. Translated, it gives CASSNGLGSSYGYTF.

This rearrangement joins TRBV6-1 to TRBJ1-2; D remains unclear. V was trimmed by 2 bases and J by 4 bases, leaving 17 bases between them. Germline values: CDR1 MNHNS, CDR2 SASEGT. The CDR3 is 16 residues long. The CDR3, as DNA: TGTGCCAGCAGTGAACCAGGCACTATAAGGCTCTATGGCTACACCTTC. It translates to CASSEPGTIRLYGYTF.

The chain combines TRBV11-2 with TRBJ2-3; 11 nucleotides match TRBD2. The CDR3 is made up of 19 amino acids. Trimming cost V 2 bases and J 0 bases; bases outside gene matches: 10. From germline, CDR1 is SGHAT and CDR2 FQNNGV. Here the CDR3 DNA reads TGTGCCAGCAGCTTAAGGCTAGCGGGAGGACGCGCTAGCACAGATACGCAGTATTTT. It is translated as CASSLRLAGGRASTDTQYF.

V is TRBV5-4 and J is TRBJ2-7; D ambiguous. The germline V gene encodes CDR1 SGHNT and CDR2 YYREEE (reference sequence). The CDR3 is 13 residues long. With 4 bases removed from V and 4 bases from J, the gap between germline ends came to 12 bases. The CDR3 here is CASSTNSGYEQYF. As DNA, the CDR3 is TGTGCCAGCAGCACGAACTCCGGGTACGAGCAGTACTTC.

The chain combines TRBV2 with TRBJ2-2; 7 bases match TRBD1. This CDR3 spans 15 amino acids. The germline V gene has CDR1 SNHLY and CDR2 FYNNEI. Trimming cost V 5 bases and J 3 bases; bases outside gene matches: 6. Written as DNA, the CDR3 is TGTGCCAGCAGTTACAGGGGAATGGACACCGGGGAGCTGTTTTTT. Encoded protein: CASSYRGMDTGELFF.

The V gene is TRBV5-1, the J gene TRBJ2-7, with D possibly being TRBD1 or TRBD2 (5 bases each). The CDR3 has 14 amino acids. Germline CDR1 is SGHRS and CDR2 is YFSETQ. Trimming cost V 1 base and J 5 bases, with 13 bases left between them. The CDR3 nucleotides read TGCGCCAGCAGCTTGCCTCCAGGGAGCCACGAGCAGTACTTC. Its protein is CASSLPPGSHEQYF.

This chain connects TRBV11-3 to TRBJ2-2, with D possibly being TRBD2 (5 bases). Germline lookup yields CDR1 SGHNT and CDR2 YENEEA. Trimming pared 4 bases from V and 2 bases from J, leaving 14 bases between. This CDR3 is built from 16 residues. CDR3 DNA: TGTGCCAGCAGCTCGACAAGCCGGGGTAACACCGGGGAGCTGTTTTTT. Protein sequence: CASSSTSRGNTGELFF.

In this sample, this clone turned up once. The chain joins TRBV12-5 to TRBJ1-5; tentatively, D is TRBD1 (5 bases). This CDR3 is 16 amino acids long. Germline V CDR1 and CDR2: LGHNT, FRNRAP. The CDR3 region has the DNA TGTGGTAACGCCCTCGACAGCTACTATAGCAATCAGCCCCAGCATTTT. Its translation: CGNALDSYYSNQPQHF.

This clone showed up just once. The V gene is TRBV5-4, the J gene TRBJ2-3; 7 bases map to TRBD1. With V trimmed by 4 bases and J by 0 bases, 2 bases remained unmatched. The CDR3 spans 14 residues. Germline loops: CDR1 SGHNT, CDR2 YYREEE (reference sequence). CDR3 DNA: TGTGCCAGCAGCCAGACAGGGAGCACAGATACGCAGTATTTT. Amino acids: CASSQTGSTDTQYF.

The J gene is TRBJ2-7, the V gene TRBV7-3, with 7 nucleotides matching TRBD1. Germline lookup yields CDR1 SGHTA and CDR2 FQGTGA. With V trimmed by 4 bases and J by 2 bases, 8 bases remained unmatched. The CDR3 has 15 amino acids. CDR3 region: CASSYGTRGTYEQYF. CDR3 in DNA: TGTGCCAGCAGCTACGGGACCAGGGGGACCTACGAGCAGTACTTC. Filled out from reference TRBV7-3 and TRBJ2-7, the complete variable domain reads GAGVSQTPSNKVTEKGKYVELRCDPISGHTALYWYRQSLGQGPEFLIYFQGTGAADDSGLPNDRFFAVRPEGSVSTLKIQRTERGDSAVYLCASSYGTRGTYEQYFGPGTRLTVT.

The chain carries TRBV19 and TRBJ2-3; 8 nucleotides agree with TRBD1. Looked up from germline, CDR1 is LNHDA and CDR2 is SQIVND (reference sequence). CDR3 length: 15 residues. V lost 8 bases and J lost 4; bases outside the gene matches: 11. The DNA of the CDR3 is TGTGCCAGTCGTGGGGACAGGTGGTCCGCAGATACGCAGTATTTT. This gives the protein CASRGDRWSADTQYF.

The chain uses TRBV4-1 and TRBJ1-2, with D possibly matching TRBD1 (5 bases). Trimming stripped 3 bases from V and 7 bases from J, with 15 bases between. CDR1 and CDR2 (germline): MGHRA, YSYEKL. The CDR3 is 14 amino acids. The CDR3 spells CASSQFQGFGGYTF. The CDR3 DNA sequence: TGCGCCAGCAGCCAGTTTCAGGGTTTCGGTGGCTACACCTTC.

The chain uses TRBV6-1 and TRBJ2-3, with D possibly being TRBD1 (6 bases). V was pared by 0 bases and J by 2 bases, with 12 bases between. Looked up from germline, CDR1 is MNHNS and CDR2 is SASEGT. This CDR3 contains 16 residues. CDR3 residues: CASSEAMGAHTDTQYF. In DNA form, the CDR3 reads TGTGCCAGCAGTGAAGCGATGGGGGCACACACAGATACGCAGTATTTT.

The J gene is TRBJ1-1, the V gene TRBV6-1; D gene unclear. The V gene lost 2 bases and the J gene lost 1 base, with 5 bases spanning the gap. CDR3 length equals 13 residues. In germline, CDR1 is MNHNS, CDR2 SASEGT. The CDR3 reads CASSEIKNTEAFF. CDR3 nucleotides: TGTGCCAGCAGTGAAATAAAGAACACTGAAGCTTTCTTT.

This rearrangement joins TRBV6-5 to TRBJ1-1; D remains unclear. Germline V gene lookup returns CDR1 MNHEY and CDR2 SVGAGI. V dropped 5 bases and J dropped 1 base, with 11 bases sitting between them. The length of the CDR3 is 14 residues. CDR3 loop: CASSPSDGNTEAFF. The CDR3 DNA sequence: TGTGCCAGCAGTCCATCGGACGGGAACACTGAAGCTTTCTTT.

Remarks on this clone: The junction and the germline gene differ at one end; a read error may be behind it. Other DNA sequences within the sample encode an identical CDR3. The V call is TRBV15, the J call TRBJ1-1; 7 nucleotides match TRBD1. The CDR3 has 15 amino acids. Per the germline V gene, CDR1 is LNHNV and CDR2 is YYDKDF (reference sequence). The CDR3 nucleotides read TGTGCCACCAGCAGAGATCCTAGGGGGCACACCGAAGCTTTCTTT. Its protein product is CATSRDPRGHTEAFF.